This T cell receptor beta chain came from a study of blood T cell repertoires in COVID-19. About the research overall: Acute and convalescent COVID-19 specimens originated in the United States, Italy and Spain.

Seattle patient enrollment occurred during active infection, with longitudinal follow-up thereafter. Trimming took off 0 bases at V and 4 bases at J, with 15 bases between the two ends. Germline CDR1 reads SGHAT; CDR2 reads FQNNGV. The CDR3 has 16 residues. Original methodology: Amplification from reference gene primers served as the basis for estimated nucleated cell counts. The protocol was immunoSEQ multiplex PCR, while the TCRdb copy is restricted to in-frame clones and leaves out a portion. The D gene and trimming were derived from the DNA, and the V and J assignments and clone size from that table. This sample carries some 350,000 clones, over 70% of them seen once, and the ten largest clones take about 6%.

The specimen sequenced was peripheral blood. V is TRBV11-2 and J is TRBJ2-5, with D maybe TRBD1 (6 bases). The sequence came from a woman aged 45-59 years with COVID-19, enrolled during active disease. In DNA form, the CDR3 reads TGTGCCAGCAGCTTAGACGGCAACAGGGTAGGAGAGACCCAGTACTTC. Translated: CASSLDGNRVGETQYF.